This entry is about one T cell receptor beta chain. Generated by immunoSEQ multiplex PCR, the TCRdb table keeps only in-frame clones and is missing some. The table includes approximately 760,000 clones, 70% to 90% detected once. The data were taken from a study of shared T cell receptors in the human thymus. This CDR3 is 13 amino acids long. Trimming removed 0 bases from V and 4 bases from J, with 7 bases in between. Per germline, CDR1 SGHNT and CDR2 YENEEA. This same sample was also part of a study on human thymus T cells. That work states: Corrective heart surgery yielded resections, and these provided the thymus tissue. Thymic and blood repertoires seemed to show skewed V and J gene use. As related research reported, thymic repertoires overlapped highly among unrelated individuals.

The sequenced sample consisted of thymocytes. The receptor was derived from a girl under three years old with a congenital heart defect. The chain carries TRBV11-3 and TRBJ2-7; D not resolved. CDR3 bases: TGTGCCAGCAGCTTAGAAGGCGGTTACGAGCAGTACTTC. Residues: CASSLEGGYEQYF.